The 31 T cell receptor beta chains presented below share a single source sample, sequenced in a study of control samples from healthy donors and cancer patients. The protocol was immunoSEQ multiplex PCR, while the TCRdb copy is restricted to in-frame clones and leaves out a portion. The sample carries 35,000 to 50,000 clones, roughly 94% recorded once. Material: blood. The receptor source for this set is a man aged 55 to 70 in good health.

Note on this clone: Other DNA sequences in the same sample also yield this CDR3. V and J are TRBV7-9 and TRBJ1-5; D remains ambiguous. The length of the CDR3 is 12 residues. In germline, CDR1 is SEHNR, CDR2 FQNEAQ (reference sequence). The V end was cut by 1 base, the J end by 6 bases, with 4 bases between. CDR3 amino acids: CASSLEGQPQHF. The CDR3 nucleotides are TGTGCCAGCAGCTTAGAGGGTCAGCCCCAGCATTTT.

This clone was seen once. This rearrangement joins TRBV10-2 to TRBJ1-1, with D perhaps matching TRBD1 (5 bases). CDR1 WSHSY and CDR2 SAAADI come from the germline V gene. The length of the CDR3 is 13 residues. V lost 6 bases and J 0 bases, leaving 8 bases between the germline ends. CDR3 protein: CASREGMNTEAFF. The CDR3 bases are TGCGCCAGCAGAGAGGGGATGAACACTGAAGCTTTCTTT.

This chain joins TRBV10-3 and TRBJ2-5; 8 bases are shared with TRBD2. CDR3 length: 16 residues. J was trimmed by 6 bases and V by 0 bases; bases with no gene match: 9. Germline V lookup: CDR1 ENHRY, CDR2 SYGVKD. CDR3 sequence (DNA): TGTGCCATCAGTGAGTCGAGGCTAGCGGGCGGACAGACCCAGTACTTC. Amino acids: CAISESRLAGGQTQYF.

With regard to this clone: Other DNA variants within this sample encode the same CDR3. The chain recombines TRBV7-2 with TRBJ2-5; D remains unclear. Trimming shortened V by 1 base and J by 4 bases, and 4 bases separated the two germline ends. The germline V gene has CDR1 SGHTA and CDR2 FQGNSA. The CDR3 extends over 12 amino acids. This chain's CDR3 is CASSLVGETQYF. CDR3 in DNA: TGTGCCAGCAGCTTAGTTGGAGAGACCCAGTACTTC.

This clone has just one count. This rearrangement joins TRBV19 to TRBJ2-7; perhaps TRBD2 as D (5 bases). The germline CDR1 and CDR2 sequences are LNHDA and SQIVND (reference sequence). The V gene lost 5 bases and the J gene lost 7 bases, with 12 bases spanning the gap. The CDR3 loop spans 12 amino acids. The CDR3: CASSSPPGEQYF. For the CDR3, the DNA is TGTGCCAGTAGTTCCCCTCCGGGGGAGCAGTACTTC.

The chain employs TRBV27 and TRBJ2-5; TRBD2 matches at 8 bases. Germline lookup yields CDR1 MNHEY and CDR2 SMNVEV (reference sequence). V was pared by 3 bases and J by 3 bases, with 6 bases of the junction left unmatched. The CDR3 spans 15 residues. CDR3 coding DNA: TGTGCCAGCAGTTTGACGGGAGGGCTGGAAGAGACCCAGTACTTC. It specifies CASSLTGGLEETQYF.

This sequence joins TRBV18 and TRBJ2-5, with D possibly matching TRBD2 (6 bases). This CDR3 contains 13 residues. V was clipped by 9 bases and J by 5 bases, with 16 bases between them. Germline V gene data show CDR1 as KGHSH and CDR2 as LQKENI. CDR3 DNA: TGTGCCAGTTTTAGCGGAGTCCGGGAGACCCAGTACTTC. Translating it yields CASFSGVRETQYF.

The chain employs TRBV11-2 and TRBJ2-1; D is ambiguous. The germline gives CDR1 SGHAT, CDR2 FQNNGV. The CDR3 loop spans 15 amino acids. V lost 2 bases to trimming and J lost 7 bases, with 15 bases between them. CDR3 region: CASSLYASGINEQFF. The CDR3 DNA sequence: TGTGCCAGCAGCTTATACGCCTCGGGCATTAATGAGCAGTTCTTC.

This clone came up once. This chain connects TRBV5-1 to TRBJ1-1; tentatively, D is TRBD1 (6 bases). The CDR3 is 13 residues long. Germline assignment: CDR1 SGHRS and CDR2 YFSETQ. V dropped 6 bases and J dropped 5 bases, with 14 bases sitting between them. The CDR3 sequence: CASNTGAPTEAFF. The CDR3 DNA reads TGCGCCAGCAACACGGGGGCCCCGACTGAAGCTTTCTTT.

The rearrangement uses TRBV4-1 and TRBJ2-3; 12 nucleotides align to TRBD2. From germline, CDR1 is MGHRA and CDR2 YSYEKL. The CDR3 sequence is 16 residues long. The junction had 3 bases not matched to a gene; V was cut back by 1 base and J by 4 bases. The CDR3 DNA follows: TGCGCCAGCAGCCAAGTTCTAGCGGGAGGGCCAGATACGCAGTATTTT. As protein: CASSQVLAGGPDTQYF.

The V gene is TRBV28, the J gene TRBJ2-5; D not certain. Germline V CDR1 and CDR2: MDHEN, SYDVKM. This CDR3 spans 17 amino acids. Between the trimmed V and J ends, which lost 0 bases and 0 bases, there was a span of 14 bases. Written as DNA, the CDR3 is TGTGCCAGCAGTTTATGGGGTGAGAAGGGAAACCAAGAGACCCAGTACTTC. Translation: CASSLWGEKGNQETQYF.

V is TRBV7-9 and J is TRBJ1-3; 8 bases map to TRBD1. The germline V gene has CDR1 SEHNR and CDR2 FQNEAQ (reference sequence). The length of the CDR3 is 14 residues. The chain's CDR3 is CIPGQEDGGNTIYF. CDR3 DNA: TGTATCCCGGGACAGGAGGACGGGGGAAACACCATATATTTT.

In its sample, this clone was seen a few times. The chain employs TRBV30 and TRBJ1-5; a weak D match, TRBD1 (5 bases). Trimming removed 2 bases at V and 5 bases at J, with 7 bases between. Germline CDR1 reads GTSNPN; CDR2 reads SVGIG (reference sequence). There are 12 residues in the CDR3. The CDR3 coding sequence is TGTGCCTGGAGTTGGGGGGATCAGCCCCAGCATTTT. This codes for CAWSWGDQPQHF.

The J gene is TRBJ2-1, the V gene TRBV6-4; perhaps TRBD2 as D (7 bases). CDR3 length: 15 residues. Deletions cut 2 bases from V and 6 bases from J, with 14 bases between. Germline CDR1 MRHNA, CDR2 SNTAGT. CDR3 residues: CASSDEVGGGNEQFF. Here the CDR3 DNA reads TGTGCCAGCAGTGACGAGGTAGGGGGGGGCAATGAGCAGTTCTTC.

This chain links TRBV27 with TRBJ1-2; 7 bases match TRBD1. CDR1 and CDR2 from the germline V gene are MNHEY and SMNVEV (reference sequence). The CDR3 is 16 residues long. V dropped 0 bases and J dropped 4; count of bases not matched to a gene: 8. This CDR3 is CASSLSRTGGGYGYTF. The DNA for the CDR3 is TGTGCCAGCAGTTTATCCCGGACAGGCGGTGGCTATGGCTACACCTTC.

V is TRBV5-1 and J is TRBJ2-7, with TRBD2 matching over 8 bases. The CDR3 is made up of 14 amino acids. V lost 3 bases, J lost 6 bases, and 8 bases stayed unmatched. Germline CDR1 is SGHRS and CDR2 is YFSETQ. CDR3 DNA: TGCGCCAGCAGCTCCCCGGGACTAGTCAGCGAGCAGTACTTC. Its protein is CASSSPGLVSEQYF.

The V call is TRBV5-6, the J call TRBJ1-2; 8 bases line up with TRBD1. CDR3 length: 16 amino acids. CDR1 is SGHDT, CDR2 YYEEEE, per germline. J gave up 0 bases and V 4 bases, and 8 bases lay outside the gene matches. Here the CDR3 reads CASSPRTGLANYGYTF. CDR3 DNA: TGTGCCAGCAGCCCAAGGACAGGGCTAGCTAACTATGGCTACACCTTC.

This clone was observed a handful of times. V and J are TRBV23-1 and TRBJ1-2, with D possibly being TRBD1 (6 bases). TRBV23-1 is treated as an ORF (open reading frame) with a function not yet certain. The CDR3 contains 18 residues. V shed 0 bases and J shed 3 bases, with 20 bases lying between them. The CDR3 region is CASSQSTFPLTGDYGYTF. CDR3 nucleotide sequence: TGCGCCAGCAGTCAATCGACGTTCCCCCTGACAGGCGACTATGGCTACACCTTC.

The chain couples TRBV10-3 to TRBJ1-2, with D possibly TRBD1 on 5 matching bases. V gave up 6 bases and J gave up 8 bases, with 10 bases separating them. Per the germline V gene, CDR1 is ENHRY and CDR2 is SYGVKD. The CDR3 sequence is 11 residues long. The CDR3: CAISGYRGYTF. The CDR3 region has the DNA TGTGCCATCAGCGGATACAGGGGCTACACCTTC.

This sequence joins TRBV9 and TRBJ2-2, with D possibly being TRBD1 (6 bases). Germline loops: CDR1 SGDLS, CDR2 YYNGEE. V dropped 4 bases and J dropped 8 bases, with 24 bases sitting between them. This CDR3 has 17 residues. The CDR3 DNA reads TGTGCCAGCAGCCCCCTCAGGGGACGCCAAGTTTTAGGGGAGCTGTTTTTT. This encodes CASSPLRGRQVLGELFF. Looking up the rest from reference TRBV9 and TRBJ2-2 gives the full variable domain: DSGVTQTPKHLITATGQRVTLRCSPRSGDLSVYWYQQSLDQGLQFLIQYYNGEERAKGNILERFSAQQFPDLHSELNLSSLELGDSALYFCASSPLRGRQVLGELFFGEGSRLTVL.

This chain uses TRBV6-1 with TRBJ2-4; TRBD1 matches at 10 bases. Trimming took 4 bases from V and 5 from J; bases not matched to a gene: 11. CDR1 and CDR2 (germline): MNHNS, SASEGT. This CDR3 is 17 amino acids long. The CDR3 is CASSAKTPGTGENIQYF. The CDR3 DNA follows: TGTGCCAGCAGTGCAAAAACGCCCGGGACAGGGGAAAACATTCAGTACTTC.

The rearrangement uses TRBV14 and TRBJ1-1, with D hard to call. V lost 0 bases and J lost 10, with 0 bases in between. From germline, CDR1 is SGHDN and CDR2 FVKESK. This CDR3 is 9 amino acids long. The CDR3 sequence is CASSQEAFF. In DNA form, the CDR3 reads TGTGCCAGCAGCCAAGAAGCTTTCTTT.

J is TRBJ1-5 and V is TRBV18; 8 bases fit TRBD1. V shed 3 bases and J 3 bases; nucleotides not matched to a gene: 1. This CDR3 region has 14 residues. Germline CDR1 reads KGHSH; CDR2 reads LQKENI. The CDR3 spells CASSPTGDNQPQHF. CDR3 DNA sequence: TGTGCCAGCTCACCGACAGGGGACAATCAGCCCCAGCATTTT.

This sequence joins TRBV7-2 and TRBJ2-6; D gene uncertain. The V end was cut by 1 base, the J end by 2 bases, with 9 bases between. The germline V gene encodes CDR1 SGHTA and CDR2 FQGNSA. The CDR3 is 16 residues long. The CDR3 is CASSLGPAPGANVLTF. The CDR3 DNA is TGTGCCAGCAGCTTAGGTCCGGCTCCTGGGGCCAACGTCCTGACTTTC. The full variable domain, rest sourced from reference TRBV7-2 and TRBJ2-6, is GAGVSQSPSNKVTEKGKDVELRCDPISGHTALYWYRQSLGQGLEFLIYFQGNSAPDKSGLPSDRFSAERTGGSVSTLTIQRTQQEDSAVYLCASSLGPAPGANVLTFGAGSRLTVL.

The V gene is TRBV19, the J gene TRBJ2-1; 10 nucleotides line up with TRBD2. This CDR3 contains 15 residues. V lost 6 bases, J lost 8 bases, and 10 bases stayed unmatched. CDR1 is LNHDA and CDR2 is SQIVND in the germline V gene (reference sequence). This CDR3 is CASSPTSGIFHEQFF. The CDR3 region has the DNA TGTGCCAGTAGCCCAACTAGCGGGATATTCCATGAGCAGTTCTTC.

The J gene is TRBJ2-3, the V gene TRBV28; no definite D call. Deletions cut 4 bases from V and 0 bases from J, with 11 bases between. The CDR3 runs to 15 residues. CDR1 is MDHEN and CDR2 is SYDVKM in the germline V gene. CDR3: CASSSPPLSTDTQYF. In DNA, the CDR3 is TGTGCCAGCAGTTCCCCCCCGCTCAGCACAGATACGCAGTATTTT.

The chain carries TRBV21-1 and TRBJ1-1. TRBV21-1 is listed as a pseudogene. There are 11 residues in the CDR3. The CDR3 reads CASSPHTEAFF. The DNA for the CDR3 is TGTGCCAGCAGCCCCCACACTGAAGCTTTCTTT.

This clone was recorded a few times. The chain employs TRBV7-2 and TRBJ1-1; D gene ambiguous. The CDR3 totals 13 residues. The V gene lost 3 bases and the J gene lost 2 bases, with 7 bases spanning the gap. Germline CDR1 and CDR2: SGHTA and FQGNSA. As DNA, the CDR3 is TGTGCCAGCAGCTTCCAGAGAAACACTGAAGCTTTCTTT. This gives the protein CASSFQRNTEAFF. Together with reference TRBV7-2 and TRBJ1-1, the CDR3 gives the full variable domain: GAGVSQSPSNKVTEKGKDVELRCDPISGHTALYWYRQSLGQGLEFLIYFQGNSAPDKSGLPSDRFSAERTGGSVSTLTIQRTQQEDSAVYLCASSFQRNTEAFFGQGTRLTVV.

CDR3 amino acids: CSVGRTGSTDTQYF. The CDR3, as DNA: TGCAGCGTTGGGAGGACAGGGAGCACAGATACGCAGTATTTT. The rearrangement joins TRBV29-1 to TRBJ2-3; 8 bases align to TRBD1. Germline CDR1 reads SQVTM; CDR2 reads ANQGSEA. CDR3 size: 14 residues. V lost 4 bases and J lost 0; bases outside the gene matches: 3.

On this clone itself: In the same sample, other DNA sequences code for this CDR3. The chain recombines TRBV9 with TRBJ2-1; unclear D gene. V was clipped by 0 bases and J by 4 bases, with 5 bases between them. CDR1 is SGDLS, CDR2 YYNGEE, per germline. The length of the CDR3 is 13 residues. The CDR3 bases are TGTGCCAGCAGCGTAGAAGGGTACAATGAGCAGTTCTTC. This gives the protein CASSVEGYNEQFF. The full variable domain, completed using reference TRBV9 and TRBJ2-1, is DSGVTQTPKHLITATGQRVTLRCSPRSGDLSVYWYQQSLDQGLQFLIQYYNGEERAKGNILERFSAQQFPDLHSELNLSSLELGDSALYFCASSVEGYNEQFFGPGTRLTVL.

The V and J genes are TRBV29-1 and TRBJ1-4; D gene unclear. The V gene lost 5 bases and the J gene lost 6 bases, with 10 bases spanning the gap. Germline V lookup: CDR1 SQVTM, CDR2 ANQGSEA. The CDR3 sequence is 12 residues long. The CDR3 loop reads CSVLYEYEKLFF. CDR3 DNA: TGCAGCGTTCTCTACGAGTATGAAAAACTGTTTTTT.